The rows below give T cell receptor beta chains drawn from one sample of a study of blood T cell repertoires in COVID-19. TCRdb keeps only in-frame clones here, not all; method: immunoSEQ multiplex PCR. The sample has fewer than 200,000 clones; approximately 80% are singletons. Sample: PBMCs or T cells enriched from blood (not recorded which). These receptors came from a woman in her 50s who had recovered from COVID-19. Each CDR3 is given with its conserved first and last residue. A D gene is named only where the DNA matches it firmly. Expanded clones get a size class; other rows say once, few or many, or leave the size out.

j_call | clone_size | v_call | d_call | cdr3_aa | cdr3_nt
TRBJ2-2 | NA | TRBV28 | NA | CATGVGGELFF | TGTGCCACGGGAGTTGGCGGGGAGCTGTTTTTT
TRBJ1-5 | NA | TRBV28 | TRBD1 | CASSLPPGQGSPQHF | TGTGCCAGCAGTTTACCACCGGGACAGGGGTCGCCCCAGCATTTT
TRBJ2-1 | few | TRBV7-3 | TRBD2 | CASSSLAGGSGEQFF | TGTGCCAGCAGCTCACTAGCGGGAGGCTCGGGTGAGCAGTTCTTC
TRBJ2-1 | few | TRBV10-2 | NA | CATGSTSPYNEQFF | TGCGCCACCGGTTCTACCTCTCCCTACAATGAGCAGTTCTTC
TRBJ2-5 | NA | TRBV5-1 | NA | CASSVGEETQYF | TGCGCCAGCAGCGTCGGGGAGGAGACCCAGTACTTC
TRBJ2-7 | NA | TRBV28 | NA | CASSLSGYEQYF | TGTGCCAGCAGTTTATCGGGTTACGAGCAGTACTTC
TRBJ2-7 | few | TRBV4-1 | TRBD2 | CASSHLAGQSYEQYF | TGCGCCAGCAGCCATCTAGCGGGGCAGTCCTACGAGCAGTACTTC
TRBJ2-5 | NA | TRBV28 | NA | CASREQGGRETQYF | TGTGCCAGCAGGGAACAGGGAGGGCGGGAGACCCAGTACTTC
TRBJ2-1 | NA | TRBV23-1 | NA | CASLSSHPSSYNEQFF | TGCGCCAGCCTGTCTAGCCATCCGAGCTCCTACAATGAGCAGTTCTTC
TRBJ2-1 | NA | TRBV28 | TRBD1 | CASSPTGFNEQFF | TGTGCCAGCAGCCCGACAGGGTTCAATGAGCAGTTCTTC
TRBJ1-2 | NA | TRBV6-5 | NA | CATYRDPEYGYTF | TGTGCCACGTACAGGGACCCCGAATATGGCTACACCTTC
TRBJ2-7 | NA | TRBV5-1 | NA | CASSRLGALSYSYEQYF | TGCGCCAGCAGCCGCCTGGGGGCCCTCAGCTATTCCTACGAGCAGTACTTC
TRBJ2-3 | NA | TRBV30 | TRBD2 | CAWRGGEATQYF | TGTGCCTGGAGGGGAGGGGAAGCGACGCAGTATTTT
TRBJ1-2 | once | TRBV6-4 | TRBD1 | CASSVTGASSGYTF | TGTGCCAGCAGCGTTACAGGGGCCAGCAGCGGCTACACCTTC
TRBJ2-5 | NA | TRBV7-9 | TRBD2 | CASSFLAGVGETQYF | TGTGCCAGCAGCTTCCTAGCGGGAGTCGGGGAGACCCAGTACTTC
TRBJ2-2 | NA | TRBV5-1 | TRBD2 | CASSSKREVPGELFF | TGCGCCAGCAGCTCTAAGCGGGAAGTCCCCGGGGAGCTGTTTTTT
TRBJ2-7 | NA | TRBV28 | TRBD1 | CASTIPGQGIYEQYF | TGTGCCAGCACCATACCGGGACAGGGCATCTACGAGCAGTACTTC
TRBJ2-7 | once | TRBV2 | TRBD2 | CASRGREEFSSYEQYF | TGTGCCAGCAGAGGGAGGGAAGAGTTTAGCTCCTACGAGCAGTACTTC
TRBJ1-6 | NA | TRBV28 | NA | CASSPRQVVSPLHF | TGTGCCAGCAGCCCCCGACAGGTTGTTTCACCCCTCCACTTT